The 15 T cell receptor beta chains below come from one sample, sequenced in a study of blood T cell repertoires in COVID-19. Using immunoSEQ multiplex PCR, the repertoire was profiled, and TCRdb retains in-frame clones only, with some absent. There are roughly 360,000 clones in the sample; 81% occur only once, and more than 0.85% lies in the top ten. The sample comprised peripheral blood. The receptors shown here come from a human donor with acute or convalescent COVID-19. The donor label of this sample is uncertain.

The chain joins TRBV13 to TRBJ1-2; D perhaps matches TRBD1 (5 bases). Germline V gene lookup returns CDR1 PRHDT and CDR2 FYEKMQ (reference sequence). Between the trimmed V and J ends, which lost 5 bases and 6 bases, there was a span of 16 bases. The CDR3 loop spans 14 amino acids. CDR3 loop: CASSPPRGSHGYTF. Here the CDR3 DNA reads TGTGCCAGCAGCCCCCCCCGGGGGTCCCATGGCTACACCTTC.

CDR3: CASSYSGLAKTYNEQFF. The CDR3 nucleotides read TGTGCCAGCAGTTACTCGGGACTAGCGAAGACTTACAATGAGCAGTTCTTC. The V gene is TRBV6-2 or TRBV6-3, the J gene TRBJ2-1, with 10 bases fitting TRBD2. V lost 0 bases to trimming and J lost 4 bases; unmatched junction nucleotides: 6. This CDR3 contains 17 residues. In germline, CDR1 is MNHEY, CDR2 SVGEGT.

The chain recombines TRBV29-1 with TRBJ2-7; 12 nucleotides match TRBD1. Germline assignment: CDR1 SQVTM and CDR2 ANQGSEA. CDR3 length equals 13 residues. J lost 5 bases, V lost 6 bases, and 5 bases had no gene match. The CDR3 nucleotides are TGCAGCGTCGGGGACAGGGGGCTTCACGAGCAGTACTTC. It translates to CSVGDRGLHEQYF.

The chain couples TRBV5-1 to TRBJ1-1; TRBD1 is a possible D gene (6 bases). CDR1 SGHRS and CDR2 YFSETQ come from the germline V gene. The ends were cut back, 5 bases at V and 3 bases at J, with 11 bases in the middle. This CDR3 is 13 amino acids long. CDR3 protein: CASRADRHTEAFF. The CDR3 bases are TGCGCCAGCAGAGCTGACAGGCACACTGAAGCTTTCTTT.

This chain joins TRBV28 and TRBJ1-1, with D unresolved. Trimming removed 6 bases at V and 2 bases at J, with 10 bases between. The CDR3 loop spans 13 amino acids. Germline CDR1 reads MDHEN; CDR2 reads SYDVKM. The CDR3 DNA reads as TGTGCCAGCAGCCCGAACAGAAACACTGAAGCTTTCTTT. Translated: CASSPNRNTEAFF.

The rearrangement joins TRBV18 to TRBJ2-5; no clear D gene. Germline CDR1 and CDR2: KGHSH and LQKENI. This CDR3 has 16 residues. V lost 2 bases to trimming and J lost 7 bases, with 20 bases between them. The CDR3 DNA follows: TGTGCCAGCTCACCAGTAGATCTTCTCTTGTATGGGACCCAGTACTTC. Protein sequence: CASSPVDLLLYGTQYF.

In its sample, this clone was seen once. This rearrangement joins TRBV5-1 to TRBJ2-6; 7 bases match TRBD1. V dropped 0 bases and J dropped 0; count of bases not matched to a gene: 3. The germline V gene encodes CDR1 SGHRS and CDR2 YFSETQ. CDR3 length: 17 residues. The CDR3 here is CASSLEQGTSGANVLTF. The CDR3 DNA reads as TGCGCCAGCAGCTTGGAACAGGGGACCTCTGGGGCCAACGTCCTGACTTTC.

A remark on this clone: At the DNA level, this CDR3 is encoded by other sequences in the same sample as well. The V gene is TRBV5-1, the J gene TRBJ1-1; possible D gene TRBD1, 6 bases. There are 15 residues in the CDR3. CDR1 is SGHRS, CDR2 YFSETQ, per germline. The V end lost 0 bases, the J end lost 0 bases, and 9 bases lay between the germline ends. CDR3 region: CASSLAGGLNTEAFF. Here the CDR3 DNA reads TGCGCCAGCAGCTTGGCTGGGGGCTTGAACACTGAAGCTTTCTTT.

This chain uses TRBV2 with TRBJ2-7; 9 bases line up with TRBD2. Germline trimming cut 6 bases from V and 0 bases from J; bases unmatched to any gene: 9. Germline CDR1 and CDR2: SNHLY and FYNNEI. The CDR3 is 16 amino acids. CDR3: CASRESPAGGSYEQYF. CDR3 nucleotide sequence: TGTGCCAGCAGGGAGAGCCCAGCGGGAGGCTCCTACGAGCAGTACTTC.

The CDR3 loop is CASSRDREEYNEQFF. As DNA, the CDR3 is TGCGCCAGCAGCCGGGACAGGGAAGAATACAATGAGCAGTTCTTC. This sequence joins TRBV5-1 and TRBJ2-1, with 9 bases aligning to TRBD1. Trimming cost V 4 bases and J 4 bases; bases outside gene matches: 6. This CDR3 spans 15 amino acids. CDR1 and CDR2 (germline): SGHRS, YFSETQ.

The CDR3 is CASRPLAGVGETQYF. DNA of the CDR3: TGTGCCAGCAGGCCACTAGCGGGAGTTGGAGAGACCCAGTACTTC. The rearrangement uses TRBV6-5 and TRBJ2-5, with TRBD2 matching 11 bases. Germline V gene lookup returns CDR1 MNHEY and CDR2 SVGAGI. The CDR3 extends over 15 amino acids. After removal of 6 bases from V and 4 bases from J, the junction contained 7 bases not matched to a gene.

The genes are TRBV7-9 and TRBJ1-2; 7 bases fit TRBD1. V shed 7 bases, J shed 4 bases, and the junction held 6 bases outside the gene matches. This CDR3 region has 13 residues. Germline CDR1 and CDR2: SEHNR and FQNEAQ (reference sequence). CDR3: CASTTRTGYGYTF. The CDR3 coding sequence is TGTGCCAGCACCACTCGGACAGGCTATGGCTACACCTTC.

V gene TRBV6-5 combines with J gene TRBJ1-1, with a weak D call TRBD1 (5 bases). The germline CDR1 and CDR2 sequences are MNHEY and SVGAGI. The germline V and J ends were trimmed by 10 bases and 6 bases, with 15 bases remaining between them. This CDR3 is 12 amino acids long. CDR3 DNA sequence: TGTGCCACTTGGGGGAGGGGCCCTGAAGCTTTCTTT. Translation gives CATWGRGPEAFF.

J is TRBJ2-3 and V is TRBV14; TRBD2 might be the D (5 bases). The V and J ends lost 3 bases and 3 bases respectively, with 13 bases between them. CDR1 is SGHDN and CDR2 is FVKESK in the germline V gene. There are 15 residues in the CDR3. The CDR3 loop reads CASSQRVSGTDTQYF. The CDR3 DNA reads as TGTGCCAGCAGCCAGCGGGTCTCGGGTACAGATACGCAGTATTTT.

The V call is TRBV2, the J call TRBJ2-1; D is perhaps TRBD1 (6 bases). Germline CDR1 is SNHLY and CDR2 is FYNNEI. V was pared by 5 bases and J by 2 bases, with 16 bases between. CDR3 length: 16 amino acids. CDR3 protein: CASSLQQGAAYNEQFF. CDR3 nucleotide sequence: TGTGCCAGCAGTCTACAACAGGGCGCAGCCTACAATGAGCAGTTCTTC.